This TCR beta chain came from a study of cytomegalovirus exposure and HLA in healthy donors. Turning to the study itself: Caucasian-associated ancestry cluster membership applied to about 77% of about 370 genotyped donors.

This CDR3 contains 14 residues. Germline CDR1 MNHNS, CDR2 SASEGT. V dropped 7 bases and J dropped 4 bases, with 16 bases sitting between them. A word on this clone: Its target is not known.

General study results and limits: Upon later analysis, TCR association rates were observed to vary by HLA locus, being highest for DRB1 and lowest for HLA-C. Most CMV-associated TCR beta chains were later found to appear HLA-restricted. Among the sequence variants, a highly shared cluster was likely an artifact of sequencing.

60 Vbeta and 13 Jbeta primers were used in PCR. Clones were read by immunoSEQ multiplex PCR, and TCRdb kept only the in-frame ones, dropping some. The profile shows around 80,000 clones, 62% of them singletons. Sequencing was done on a sample of PBMCs. This sequence was found in a male donor in good health and CMV-seropositive. This chain joins TRBV6-1 and TRBJ1-2; D remains unclear. In DNA, the CDR3 is TGTGCCAGCACTCAAAGGCAGGCGGGCTATGGCTACACCTTC. This gives the protein CASTQRQAGYGYTF.